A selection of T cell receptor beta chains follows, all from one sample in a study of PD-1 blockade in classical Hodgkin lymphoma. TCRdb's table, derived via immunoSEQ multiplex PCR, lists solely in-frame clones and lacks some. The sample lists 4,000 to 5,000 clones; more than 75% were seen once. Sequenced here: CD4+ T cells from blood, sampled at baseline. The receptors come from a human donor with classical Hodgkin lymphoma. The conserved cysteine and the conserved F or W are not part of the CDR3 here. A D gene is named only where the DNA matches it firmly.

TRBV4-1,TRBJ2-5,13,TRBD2,ASSYGLVLKETQY
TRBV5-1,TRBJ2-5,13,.,ASSWGQVIQETQY
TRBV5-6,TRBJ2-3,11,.,ASSLGWADTQY
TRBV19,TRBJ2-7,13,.,ASSIQTGLPYEQY
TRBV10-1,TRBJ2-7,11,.,ASSGAGGNEQY
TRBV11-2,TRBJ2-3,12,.,ASSLGTRREVQY
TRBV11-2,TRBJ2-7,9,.,ASSLVIEQY
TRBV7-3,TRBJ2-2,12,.,ASSPGSNTGELF
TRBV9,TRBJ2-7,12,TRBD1,ASSRQGVSYEQY
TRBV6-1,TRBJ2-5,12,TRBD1,ASSGQGLEETQY
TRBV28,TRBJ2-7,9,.,ALGNSYEQY
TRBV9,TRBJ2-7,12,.,ASSQRRSSYEQY
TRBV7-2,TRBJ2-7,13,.,ASSYKADSLYEQY
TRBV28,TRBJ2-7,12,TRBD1,ASTPGQMTYEQY
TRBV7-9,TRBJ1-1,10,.,ASRTRNTEAF
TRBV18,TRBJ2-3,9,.,ASSPADTQY
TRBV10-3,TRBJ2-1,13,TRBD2,AISEASGSLNEQF
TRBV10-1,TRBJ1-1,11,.,ASSGGMNTEAF
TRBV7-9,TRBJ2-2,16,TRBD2,ASSLASGGPSGTGELF
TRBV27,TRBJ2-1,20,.,ASSFTRKGLQFPGFSYNEQF
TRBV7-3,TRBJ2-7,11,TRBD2,ASSLAGGHEQY
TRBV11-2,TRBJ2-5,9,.,ASSLQETQY
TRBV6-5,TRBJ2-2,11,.,ASSYGWSGELF
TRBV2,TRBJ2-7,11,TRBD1,ASRKGAGYEQY
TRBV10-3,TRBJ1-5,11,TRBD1,AIRGDRVQPQH
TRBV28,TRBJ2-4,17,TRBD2,ASSPLEASGSLAKNIQY
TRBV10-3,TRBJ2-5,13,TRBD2,AIRVAGGDQETQY
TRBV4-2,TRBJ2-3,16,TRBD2,ASSQGEGLAGITDTQY
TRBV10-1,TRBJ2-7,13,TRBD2,ASSESLAGAHEQY
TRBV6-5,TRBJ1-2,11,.,ASSRAGGYGYT
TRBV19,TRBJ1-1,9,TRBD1,ASRTGQMAF
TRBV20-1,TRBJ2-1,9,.,SADQGNEQF
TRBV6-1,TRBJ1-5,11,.,ASSVNLGRPQH
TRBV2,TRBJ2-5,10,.,ASSETKETQY
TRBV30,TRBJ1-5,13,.,AWSGQLVGNQPQH
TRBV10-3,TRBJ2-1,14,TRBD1,AISDPTGASQSEQF
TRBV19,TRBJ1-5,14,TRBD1,ASSPRQGGKGQPQH
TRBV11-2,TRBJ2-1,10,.,ASSVGDNEQF
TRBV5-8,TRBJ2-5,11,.,ASSLGNQETQY
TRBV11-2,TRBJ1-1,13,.,ASSLGRGWGTEAF
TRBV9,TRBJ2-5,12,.,ASSVVEGGETQY
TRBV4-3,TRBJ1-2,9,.,ASSQDYGYT
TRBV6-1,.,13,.,ASSENPADPYEQY
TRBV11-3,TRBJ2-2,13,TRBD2,ASSSSRLAGGELF
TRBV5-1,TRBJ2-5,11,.,ASSWTPGETQY
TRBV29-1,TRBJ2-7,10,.,SSAGDSYEQY
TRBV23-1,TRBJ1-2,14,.,ASSLNLRRTSDGYT
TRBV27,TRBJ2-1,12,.,ASSWGASYNEQF
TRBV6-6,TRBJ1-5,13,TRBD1,ASSSGQGGNQPQH
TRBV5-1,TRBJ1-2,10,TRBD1,ASSVDRDGYT
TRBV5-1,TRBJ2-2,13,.,ASSFAAGNTGELF
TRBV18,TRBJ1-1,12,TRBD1,ASSPGQTLTEAF
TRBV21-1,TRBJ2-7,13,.,ASSSLVRDGYEQY
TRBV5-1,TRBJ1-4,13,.,ASSPQGSEDEKLF
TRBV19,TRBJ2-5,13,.,ASSTGTSYQETQY
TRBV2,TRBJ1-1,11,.,ASSEGLNTEAF
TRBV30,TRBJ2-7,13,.,AWSVVAGGAYEQY